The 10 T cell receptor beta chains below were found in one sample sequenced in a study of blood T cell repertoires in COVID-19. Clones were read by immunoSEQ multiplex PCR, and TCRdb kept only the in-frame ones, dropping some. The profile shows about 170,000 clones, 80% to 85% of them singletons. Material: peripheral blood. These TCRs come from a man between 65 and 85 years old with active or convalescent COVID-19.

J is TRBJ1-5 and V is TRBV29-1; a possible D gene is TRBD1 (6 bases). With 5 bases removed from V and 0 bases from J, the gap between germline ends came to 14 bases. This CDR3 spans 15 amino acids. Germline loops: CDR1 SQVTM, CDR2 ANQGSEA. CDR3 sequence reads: CSVLDRPYSNQPQHF. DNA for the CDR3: TGCAGCGTTCTTGACAGGCCTTATAGCAATCAGCCCCAGCATTTT.

The CDR3 sequence is CASSPRPPTSEAYNEQFF. The CDR3 nucleotides are TGCGCCAGCAGCCCCCGCCCGCCGACTAGCGAAGCTTACAATGAGCAGTTCTTC. The chain recombines TRBV4-3 with TRBJ2-1, with 8 bases lining up with TRBD2. Trimming at V came to 4 bases and at J to 4 bases, leaving 15 bases not matched to a gene. The V gene's germline CDR1 is LGHNA and CDR2 YSLEER. The CDR3 consists of 18 residues.

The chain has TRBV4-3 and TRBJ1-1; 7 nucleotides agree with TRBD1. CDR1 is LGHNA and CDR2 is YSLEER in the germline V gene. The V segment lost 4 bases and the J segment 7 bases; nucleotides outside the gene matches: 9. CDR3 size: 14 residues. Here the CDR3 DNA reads TGCGCCAGCAGCCTAAACCGGGACAGAAGTGAAGCTTTCTTT. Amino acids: CASSLNRDRSEAFF.

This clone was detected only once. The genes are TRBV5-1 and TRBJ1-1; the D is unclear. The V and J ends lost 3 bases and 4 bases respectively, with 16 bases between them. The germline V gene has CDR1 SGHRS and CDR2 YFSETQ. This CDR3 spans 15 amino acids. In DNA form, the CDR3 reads TGCGCCAGCAGCTCAACAACACAAGGAGGCACTGAAGCTTTCTTT. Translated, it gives CASSSTTQGGTEAFF.

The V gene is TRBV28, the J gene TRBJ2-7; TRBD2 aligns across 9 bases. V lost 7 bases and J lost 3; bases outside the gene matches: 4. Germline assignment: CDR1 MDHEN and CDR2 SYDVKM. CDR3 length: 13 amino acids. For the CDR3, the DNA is TGTGCCAGCACGACTAGCGGATTCTACGAGCAGTACTTC. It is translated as CASTTSGFYEQYF.

As DNA, the CDR3 is TGCGCCAGCAGCAGGCTAGCGGGATCCACTTCCTACAATGAGCAGTTCTTC. Translation gives CASSRLAGSTSYNEQFF. The gene calls are TRBV4-1 and TRBJ2-1; TRBD2 aligns across 9 bases. Germline-derived CDR1 and CDR2 are MGHRA and YSYEKL. The CDR3 is 17 amino acids. V dropped 5 bases and J dropped 1; count of bases not matched to a gene: 9.

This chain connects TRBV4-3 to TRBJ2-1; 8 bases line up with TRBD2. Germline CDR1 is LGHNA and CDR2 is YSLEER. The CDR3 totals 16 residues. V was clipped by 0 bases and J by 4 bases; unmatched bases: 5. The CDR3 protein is CASSQESSGGYNEQFF. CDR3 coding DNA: TGCGCCAGCAGCCAAGAGTCCAGCGGGGGTTACAATGAGCAGTTCTTC.

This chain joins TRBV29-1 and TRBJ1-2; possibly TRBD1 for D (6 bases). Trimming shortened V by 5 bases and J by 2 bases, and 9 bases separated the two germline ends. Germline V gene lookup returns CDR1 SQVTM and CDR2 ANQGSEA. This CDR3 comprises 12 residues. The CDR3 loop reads CSVNRVNYGYTF. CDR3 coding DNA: TGCAGCGTTAACAGGGTGAACTATGGCTACACCTTC.

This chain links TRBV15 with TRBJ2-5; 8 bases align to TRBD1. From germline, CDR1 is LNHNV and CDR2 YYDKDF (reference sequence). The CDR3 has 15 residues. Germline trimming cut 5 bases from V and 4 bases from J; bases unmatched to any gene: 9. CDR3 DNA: TGTGCCACCAGCGGATTTGGGACAGGCGGAGAGACCCAGTACTTC. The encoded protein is CATSGFGTGGETQYF.

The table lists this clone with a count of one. DNA of the CDR3: TGTGCCAGCAGCTTAGCGCAGGGCGACACCGGGGAGCTGTTTTTT. This sequence encodes CASSLAQGDTGELFF. The genes are TRBV7-3 and TRBJ2-2, with a weak D call TRBD1 (5 bases). The germline V gene encodes CDR1 SGHTA and CDR2 FQGTGA. Trimming took off 2 bases at V and 3 bases at J, with 10 bases between the two ends. CDR3 length: 15 amino acids.